What follows is one T cell receptor (beta chain) and its context. The record originates from a study of blood T cell repertoires in COVID-19. In the study overall: Some COVID-19 samples were acute and others convalescent; all came from the United States, Italy and Spain. T cells, B-cell-depleted T cells, or PBMCs provided the cDNA or gDNA that served as material.

As originally analysed: Amplification of reference gene primers provided the estimated nucleated cell counts. The protocol was immunoSEQ multiplex PCR, while the TCRdb copy is restricted to in-frame clones and leaves out a portion. V and J calls and clone size come straight from that table; D and trimming were deduced from the DNA. The sample yields roughly 160,000 clones, about four fifths seen once. In germline, CDR1 is SGDLS, CDR2 YYNGEE. This CDR3 contains 16 residues. The ends were cut back, 4 bases at V and 0 bases at J, with 14 bases in the middle. The J gene is TRBJ2-1, the V gene TRBV9; possible D gene TRBD2, 6 bases. The sequencing sample was made of peripheral blood. The sequence was obtained from a woman of 80 years or more with acute or convalescent COVID-19. The CDR3 is CASSPLVGGSYNEQFF. The CDR3 DNA sequence: TGTGCCAGCAGCCCATTGGTGGGGGGCTCCTACAATGAGCAGTTCTTC.